A single sample is the source of the 4 T cell receptor beta chains below, sequenced in a study of shared clonotypes between healthy human individuals. Naive CD8 cells lacked CD45RO, underwent positive selection for CCR7 and left out terminally differentiated effector memory CD45RA+ cells. Libraries were prepared by immunoSEQ multiplex PCR; TCRdb keeps only in-frame clonotypes and omits some of them. The table shows some 580,000 clones, with about 98% occurring only once. The sequencing sample was made of naive CD8+ T cells sorted from blood. The receptors shown here come from a man younger than 45 in good health.

The chain links TRBV14 to TRBJ2-2, with D uncertain. The CDR3 is made up of 13 amino acids. The V gene's germline CDR1 is SGHDN and CDR2 FVKESK. The V gene lost 5 bases and the J gene lost 5 bases, with 9 bases spanning the gap. The CDR3 bases are TGTGCCAGCAGCGTACAAGGAACCGGGGAGCTGTTTTTT. Translating it yields CASSVQGTGELFF.

Remarks on this clone: Other DNA sequences in the sample encode the same CDR3. The V and J genes are TRBV28 and TRBJ2-7; weak D call: TRBD2 (6 bases). CDR3 length: 13 residues. V was pared by 6 bases and J by 1 base, with 10 bases between. Per germline, CDR1 MDHEN and CDR2 SYDVKM. The CDR3 DNA is TGTGCCAGCAGCTCGGGGACTTCCTACGAGCAGTACTTC. Its protein product is CASSSGTSYEQYF.

CDR3 DNA: TGTGCCAGCAAGAGGGGCGTCCCTAACTATGGCTACACCTTC. Translating gives CASKRGVPNYGYTF. The V and J genes are TRBV27 and TRBJ1-2, with D tentatively TRBD1 (5 bases). This CDR3 is 14 amino acids long. Germline V gives CDR1 MNHEY, CDR2 SMNVEV (reference sequence). Trimming took off 7 bases at V and 0 bases at J, with 12 bases between the two ends.

The CDR3: CASLLETDWGNTEAFF. CDR3 in DNA: TGTGCCAGCTTACTTGAGACGGATTGGGGCAACACTGAAGCTTTCTTT. This chain connects TRBV2 to TRBJ1-1, with a possible D match to TRBD1 (5 bases). Germline CDR1 SNHLY, CDR2 FYNNEI. This CDR3 is 16 amino acids long. V lost 8 bases to trimming and J lost 2 bases, with 21 bases between them.